The text below deals with one T cell receptor (beta chain). Its specificity is unknown. This CDR3 is 16 amino acids long. CDR1 SGHDT and CDR2 YYEEEE come from the germline V gene. The junction had 16 bases not matched to a gene; V was cut back by 4 bases and J by 9 bases. Sequencing was performed with immunoSEQ multiplex PCR; in TCRdb, only in-frame clones are kept and a portion is missing. The sample contains 56,000 or so clones, around 98% of which appear only once. The data originate from a study of siplizumab effects on memory and regulatory T cells. Overall study results and limits: Some alloreactive sequences were traceable to unstimulated CD4+ memory cells, and siplizumab significantly reduced them.

This TCR derives from a human donor in good health. This chain joins TRBV5-6 and TRBJ2-1, with 7 nucleotides matching TRBD2. The sequenced sample consisted of naive CD8+ T cells sorted from blood. The CDR3 here is CASSLGGLRESREQFF. For the CDR3, the DNA is TGTGCCAGCAGCCTTGGCGGTTTGCGGGAGAGCCGTGAGCAGTTCTTC. The full variable domain, with the rest looked up from reference TRBV5-6 and TRBJ2-1, is DAGVTQSPTHLIKTRGQQVTLRCSPKSGHDTVSWYQQALGQGPQFIFQYYEEEERQRGNFPDRFSGHQFPNYSSELNVNALLLGDSALYLCASSLGGLRESREQFFGPGTRLTVL.